A single sample is the source of the 8 T cell receptor beta chains below, sequenced in a study of T cell repertoires in cytomegalovirus infection. Their target antigens are unknown. TCRdb reprocessed the reads with MiXCR, giving one entry per CDR3 protein. The sample yields fewer than 650,000 distinct CDR3 sequences, 35% to 50% seen once. The starting material was cultured PBMCs, obtained from culture after CMV antigen stimulation. These receptors were taken from a human donor in good health (CMV status not recorded). Some clones in this sample may be carry-over from other donors' samples.

The CDR3 DNA sequence: TGTGCCAGCAGCTTCAACGGCCAGACAGGGCTGGATACGCAGTATTTT. It is translated as CASSFNGQTGLDTQYF. The genes are TRBV7-2 and TRBJ2-3, with 7 bases that match TRBD1. Trimming took 3 bases from V and 6 from J; bases not matched to a gene: 12. Germline V gene sequence: CDR1 SGHTA, CDR2 FQGNSA. This CDR3 region has 16 residues.

This clonotype was counted between two and nine times. The gene calls are TRBV6-5 and TRBJ2-1; no reliable D call. V lost 5 bases and J 4 bases, leaving 9 bases between the germline ends. The CDR3 loop spans 13 amino acids. Germline V CDR1 and CDR2: MNHEY, SVGAGI. This CDR3 reads CASSDFAYNEQFF. Here the CDR3 DNA reads TGTGCCAGCAGTGACTTCGCTTACAATGAGCAGTTCTTC.

There are a few counts of this clonotype. The V call is TRBV6-1, the J call TRBJ1-6, with TRBD1 as a possible D gene (5 bases). Trimming left V 2 bases short and J 10 bases short, with 6 bases between. Germline CDR1 reads MNHNS; CDR2 reads SASEGT. CDR3 length equals 12 residues. The CDR3 nucleotides read TGTGCCAGCAGTGAAAGGGACTCACCCCTCCACTTT. This translates into CASSERDSPLHF.

The sample holds a few counts of this clonotype. The chain recombines TRBV4-1 with TRBJ1-4, with unresolved D. V lost 1 base to trimming and J lost 0 bases, with 15 bases between them. Germline V gives CDR1 MGHRA, CDR2 YSYEKL. The CDR3 has 18 residues. CDR3 sequence reads: CASSQGVPSIATNEKLFF. CDR3 coding DNA: TGCGCCAGCAGCCAAGGAGTTCCCAGTATCGCAACTAATGAAAAACTGTTTTTT.

The rearrangement links TRBV4-1 to TRBJ2-1; TRBD2 might be the D (6 bases). Germline lookup yields CDR1 MGHRA and CDR2 YSYEKL. V was shortened by 2 bases and J by 7 bases, with 12 bases between the two germline ends. The CDR3 extends over 14 amino acids. Written as DNA, the CDR3 is TGCGCCAGCAGCCAATTCAGGGCGGGAAATGAGCAGTTCTTC. Translation gives CASSQFRAGNEQFF.

J is TRBJ1-6 and V is TRBV6-1, with a tentative D call TRBD1 (5 bases). The CDR3 covers 14 residues. From germline, CDR1 is MNHNS and CDR2 SASEGT. The ends were cut back, 6 bases at V and 6 bases at J, with 12 bases in the middle. The CDR3 coding sequence is TGTGCCAGCAGCTCCGGGGCAGCTAATTCACCCCTCCACTTT. Its translation is CASSSGAANSPLHF.

This rearrangement joins TRBV12-3 or TRBV12-4 to TRBJ2-3; 8 bases agree with TRBD2. The CDR3 sequence is 16 residues long. Unmatched junction bases numbered 5, after V lost 1 base and J lost 2 bases. CDR3 bases: TGTGCCAGCAGTTTAGGCGGGGGGCGGGTCACAGATACGCAGTATTTT. Translation: CASSLGGGRVTDTQYF.

This clonotype appeared once. This chain links TRBV28 with TRBJ2-7, with a weak D call TRBD1 (6 bases). Germline V lookup: CDR1 MDHEN, CDR2 SYDVKM. The CDR3 runs 14 residues. The V and J ends lost 6 bases and 3 bases respectively, with 15 bases between them. CDR3 DNA sequence: TGTGCCAGCAGCACCTGGCGCAGGGGCTACGAGCAGTACTTC. This codes for CASSTWRRGYEQYF.